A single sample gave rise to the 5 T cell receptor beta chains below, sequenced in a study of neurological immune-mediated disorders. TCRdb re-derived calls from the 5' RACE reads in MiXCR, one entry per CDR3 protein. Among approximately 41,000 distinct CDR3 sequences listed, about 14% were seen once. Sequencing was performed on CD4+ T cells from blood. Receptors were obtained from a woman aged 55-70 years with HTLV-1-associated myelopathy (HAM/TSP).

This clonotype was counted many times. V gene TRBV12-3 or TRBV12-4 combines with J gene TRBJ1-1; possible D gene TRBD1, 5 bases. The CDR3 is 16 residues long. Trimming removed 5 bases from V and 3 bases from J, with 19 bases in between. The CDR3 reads CASSPRSGRSDTEAFF. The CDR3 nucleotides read TGTGCCAGCAGTCCCAGGTCGGGACGGTCGGACACTGAAGCTTTCTTT.

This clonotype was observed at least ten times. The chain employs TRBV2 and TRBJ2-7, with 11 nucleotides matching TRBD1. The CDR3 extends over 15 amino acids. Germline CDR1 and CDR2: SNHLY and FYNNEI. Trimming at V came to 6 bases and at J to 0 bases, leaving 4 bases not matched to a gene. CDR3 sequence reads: CASRKDRGLSYEQYF. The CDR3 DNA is TGTGCCAGCAGGAAGGACAGGGGGCTCTCCTACGAGCAGTACTTC.

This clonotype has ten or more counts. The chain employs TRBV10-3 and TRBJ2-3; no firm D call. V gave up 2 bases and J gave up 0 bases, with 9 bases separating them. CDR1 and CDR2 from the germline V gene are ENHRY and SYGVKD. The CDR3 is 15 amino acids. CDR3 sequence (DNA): TGTGCCATCAGTGAGGAGTGGTCTAGCACAGATACGCAGTATTTT. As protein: CAISEEWSSTDTQYF.

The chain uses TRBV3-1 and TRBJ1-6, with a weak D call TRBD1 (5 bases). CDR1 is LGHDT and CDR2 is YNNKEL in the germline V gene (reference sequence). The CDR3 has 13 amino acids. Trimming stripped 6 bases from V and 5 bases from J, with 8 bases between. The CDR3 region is CASRGVDNSPLHF. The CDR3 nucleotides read TGTGCCAGCAGGGGGGTGGATAATTCACCCCTCCACTTT.

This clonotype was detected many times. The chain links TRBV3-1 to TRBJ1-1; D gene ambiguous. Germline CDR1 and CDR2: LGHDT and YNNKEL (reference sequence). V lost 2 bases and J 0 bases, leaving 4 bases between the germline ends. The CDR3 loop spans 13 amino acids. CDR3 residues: CASSQRMNTEAFF. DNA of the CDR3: TGTGCCAGCAGCCAAAGAATGAACACTGAAGCTTTCTTT.